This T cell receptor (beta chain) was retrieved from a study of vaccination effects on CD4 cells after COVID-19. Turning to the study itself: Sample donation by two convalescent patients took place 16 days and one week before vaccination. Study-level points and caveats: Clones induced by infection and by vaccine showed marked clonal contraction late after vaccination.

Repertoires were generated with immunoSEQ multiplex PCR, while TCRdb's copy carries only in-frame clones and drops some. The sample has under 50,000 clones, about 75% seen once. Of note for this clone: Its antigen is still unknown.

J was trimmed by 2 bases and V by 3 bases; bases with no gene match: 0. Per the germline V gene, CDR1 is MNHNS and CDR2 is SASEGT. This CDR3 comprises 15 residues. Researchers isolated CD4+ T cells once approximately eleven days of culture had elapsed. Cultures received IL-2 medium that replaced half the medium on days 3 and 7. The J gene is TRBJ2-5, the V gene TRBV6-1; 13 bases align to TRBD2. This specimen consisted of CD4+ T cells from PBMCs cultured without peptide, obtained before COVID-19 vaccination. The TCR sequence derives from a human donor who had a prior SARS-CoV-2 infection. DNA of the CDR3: TGTGCCAGCAGTGAGACTAGCGGGGGGCAAGAGACCCAGTACTTC. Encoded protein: CASSETSGGQETQYF.